These 8 T cell receptor beta chains were all obtained from the same sample, sequenced in a study of T cell repertoires in cytomegalovirus infection. TCRdb passed the reads through MiXCR, listing each CDR3 protein once. The table lists some 500,000 distinct CDR3 sequences, just under 40% of them singletons. No cognate antigen is known for these TCRs. The input for sequencing was cultured PBMCs, taken from culture after CMV antigen stimulation. These receptors were obtained from a human donor in good health (CMV status not recorded). Some clones in this sample may be carry-over from other donors' samples.

The chain has TRBV7-8 and TRBJ2-1; a weak D match, TRBD1 (6 bases). The CDR3 spans 15 residues. Trimming stripped 2 bases from V and 10 bases from J, with 18 bases between. CDR1 and CDR2 (germline): SGHVS, FQNEAQ. CDR3: CASSLSGHRGGEQFF. The CDR3 DNA reads TGTGCCAGCAGCTTATCGGGACATAGGGGCGGGGAGCAGTTCTTC.

This clonotype was counted between two and nine times. The chain employs TRBV7-2 and TRBJ2-7; the D gene is possibly TRBD2 (6 bases). The V end was cut by 5 bases, the J end by 0 bases, with 14 bases between. The CDR3 sequence is 15 residues long. The germline V gene encodes CDR1 SGHTA and CDR2 FQGNSA. The CDR3 loop is CASSPGARGSYEQYF. CDR3 DNA: TGTGCCAGCAGCCCCGGGGCGCGGGGCTCCTACGAGCAGTACTTC.

This sequence joins TRBV4-1 and TRBJ2-2; D is perhaps TRBD2 (6 bases). The germline V and J ends were trimmed by 4 bases and 3 bases, with 21 bases remaining between them. CDR3 size: 18 residues. Per germline, CDR1 MGHRA and CDR2 YSYEKL. DNA for the CDR3: TGCGCCAGCAGCCCTCGTCCGACTAGTTTACGGTACACCGGGGAGCTGTTTTTT. It yields the protein CASSPRPTSLRYTGELFF.

The table lists this clonotype with a few counts. The chain recombines TRBV6-1 with TRBJ2-7, with 10 bases lining up with TRBD1. Germline CDR1 MNHNS, CDR2 SASEGT. Germline trimming cut 0 bases from V and 1 base from J; bases unmatched to any gene: 12. The length of the CDR3 is 19 residues. DNA of the CDR3: TGTGCCAGCAGTGAAGCTTTACCGTCGGGGACAGGGGCTTCCTACGAGCAGTACTTC. Amino acid sequence: CASSEALPSGTGASYEQYF.

This clonotype was seen ten or more times. This chain joins TRBV12-3 or TRBV12-4 and TRBJ1-1; a weak D match, TRBD1 (6 bases). V lost 6 bases to trimming and J lost 2 bases, with 13 bases between them. CDR3 length: 14 amino acids. CDR3 region: CASSLGTSNTEAFF. The DNA of the CDR3 is TGTGCCAGCAGCCTCGGGACATCCAACACTGAAGCTTTCTTT.

The rearrangement links TRBV12-3 or TRBV12-4 to TRBJ2-1, with TRBD2 matching over 14 bases. V lost 7 bases, J lost 7 bases, and 9 bases stayed unmatched. The CDR3 has 16 residues. In DNA form, the CDR3 reads TGTGCCAGCAATTCCGGACTAGCGGGAGGTATGAATGAGCAGTTCTTC. This sequence encodes CASNSGLAGGMNEQFF.

This sequence joins TRBV19 and TRBJ1-5, with TRBD1 as a possible D gene (5 bases). V lost 11 bases and J lost 0, with 17 bases in between. Germline V lookup: CDR1 LNHDA, CDR2 SQIVND (reference sequence). The CDR3 length is 15 residues. CDR3 region: CAAGRGVYSNQPQHF. DNA of the CDR3: TGTGCCGCAGGGAGAGGGGTCTATAGCAATCAGCCCCAGCATTTT. Supplemented by reference TRBV19 and TRBJ1-5, the full variable domain reads DGGITQSPKYLFRKEGQNVTLSCEQNLNHDAMYWYRQDPGQGLRLIYYSQIVNDFQKGDIAEGYSVSREKKESFPLTVTSAQKNPTAFYLCAAGRGVYSNQPQHFGDGTRLSIL.

The chain links TRBV20-1 to TRBJ1-5; TRBD1 matches 7 bases. The trim removed 2 bases at V and 4 bases at J, leaving 5 bases unmatched. The CDR3 length is 14 residues. The germline gives CDR1 DFQATT, CDR2 SNEGSKA (reference sequence). CDR3 region: CSARSGTVNQPQHF. DNA of the CDR3: TGCAGTGCTAGAAGTGGGACAGTGAATCAGCCCCAGCATTTT.